This T cell receptor (beta chain) stems from a study of T cell responses to AZD1222 COVID-19 vaccine. Findings of the study overall: Donor demographics were predominantly white British with a female majority; clonal diversity may be underestimated.

V was clipped by 5 bases and J by 2 bases, with 11 bases between them. This CDR3 has 14 residues. Per germline, CDR1 SGHAT and CDR2 FQNNGV. The data were produced by immunoSEQ multiplex PCR, yet TCRdb's version contains in-frame clones alone and is incomplete. The table includes about 39,000 clones, about 88% detected once. With respect to this clone: Its antigen is not known.

The TCR was taken from an adult who received the MenACWY meningococcal vaccine as a control. V gene TRBV11-2 combines with J gene TRBJ2-3; D remains ambiguous. Here the sequenced sample was peripheral blood, taken 28 days after the second dose of the MenACWY control vaccine. The DNA for the CDR3 is TGTGCCAGCAGCCTACAGTGGGTCACAGATACGCAGTATTTT. Protein sequence: CASSLQWVTDTQYF.